Listed here are 13 T cell receptor beta chains from one sample, sequenced in a study of metastatic and nonmetastatic thyroid tumors (dated by TCRdb to 2018 to 2021). None of the patients had been given any treatment before thyroid surgery. The receptor library was made with PCR. Sequencing took place on an Illumina HiSeq 4000. TCRdb reworked the public reads: Q25 trimming with fastp, MiXCR clone assembly, productive beta chains retained. Within this sample are roughly 28,000 clones, with roughly 20% of them counted one time only. The ten biggest clones cover approximately 39% of the sample. Sequencing used blood. Source of these receptors: a female donor with papillary thyroid cancer or a benign thyroid nodule (not recorded which). Some clones in this sample may be carry-over from other donors' samples.

Only one count was recorded for this clone. The chain is built from TRBV5-4 and TRBJ2-5, with 8 bases fitting TRBD2. CDR1 and CDR2 from the germline V gene are SGHNT and YYREEE (reference sequence). CDR3 length: 15 residues. After removal of 5 bases from V and 5 bases from J, the junction contained 11 bases not matched to a gene. The CDR3 loop is CASSPTTGRVETQYF. The CDR3 region has the DNA TGTGCCAGCAGTCCTACTACCGGGAGGGTTGAGACCCAGTACTTC. Variable domain in full (rest from reference TRBV5-4 and TRBJ2-5): ETGVTQSPTHLIKTRGQQVTLRCSSQSGHNTVSWYQQALGQGPQFIFQYYREEENGRGNFPPRFSGLQFPNYSSELNVNALELDDSALYLCASSPTTGRVETQYFGPGTRLLVL.

The rearrangement uses TRBV9 and TRBJ2-2; 7 positions match TRBD2. The V segment lost 0 bases and the J segment 1 base; nucleotides outside the gene matches: 3. Germline-derived CDR1 and CDR2 are SGDLS and YYNGEE. CDR3 size: 16 residues. This chain's CDR3 is CASSVAPSGNTGELFF. The CDR3 DNA reads as TGTGCCAGCAGCGTAGCTCCTAGCGGGAACACCGGGGAGCTGTTTTTT.

The chain combines TRBV20-1 with TRBJ1-1, with a possible D match to TRBD1 (5 bases). The CDR3 consists of 16 residues. Germline values: CDR1 DFQATT, CDR2 SNEGSKA (reference sequence). V lost 3 bases and J lost 4, with 21 bases in between. The CDR3 is CSARGPTRARSTEAFF. For the CDR3, the DNA is TGCAGTGCTAGGGGGCCGACGAGGGCGCGGAGCACTGAAGCTTTCTTT.

V gene TRBV7-9 combines with J gene TRBJ2-4, with TRBD1 matching over 7 bases. Trimming took 4 bases from V and 3 from J; bases not matched to a gene: 9. CDR1 is SEHNR and CDR2 is FQNEAQ in the germline V gene (reference sequence). The CDR3 loop spans 16 amino acids. For the CDR3, the DNA is TGTGCCAGCAGCTATTACGAGGGGGCCGGCAAAAACATTCAGTACTTC. Amino acids: CASSYYEGAGKNIQYF.

Ten or more counts support this clone. The chain is built from TRBV10-3 and TRBJ1-2, with 10 bases aligning to TRBD1. From germline, CDR1 is ENHRY and CDR2 SYGVKD. The CDR3 runs to 13 residues. With 7 bases clipped from V and 8 bases from J, the junction kept 7 bases outside the gene matches. The CDR3 loop is CAINRQGAGGYTF. CDR3 nucleotide sequence: TGTGCCATCAACAGACAGGGGGCGGGCGGCTACACCTTC.

This clone was seen at least ten times. This chain links TRBV6-1 with TRBJ1-2; D is perhaps TRBD1 (6 bases). Germline values: CDR1 MNHNS, CDR2 SASEGT. Trimming took off 7 bases at V and 0 bases at J, with 12 bases between the two ends. The CDR3 length is 14 residues. Written as DNA, the CDR3 is TGTGCCAGCATTCCGACAGGTTCTAACTATGGCTACACCTTC. This sequence encodes CASIPTGSNYGYTF.

This clone was seen many times. V gene TRBV30 combines with J gene TRBJ2-2; 7 bases fit TRBD2. Germline values: CDR1 GTSNPN, CDR2 SVGIG (reference sequence). V was pared by 0 bases and J by 5 bases, with 3 bases of the junction left unmatched. There are 14 residues in the CDR3. The CDR3 DNA follows: TGTGCCTGGAGTGTCGGGGGGAGGACCGGGGAGCTGTTTTTT. Translation: CAWSVGGRTGELFF.

This clone has just a few counts. This rearrangement joins TRBV27 to TRBJ2-7, with 7 nucleotides matching TRBD2. Trimming cost V 3 bases and J 7 bases; bases outside gene matches: 12. Germline V gene data show CDR1 as MNHEY and CDR2 as SMNVEV (reference sequence). This CDR3 has 15 amino acids. The CDR3 spells CASSFRRETLGEQYF. The DNA for the CDR3 is TGTGCCAGCAGTTTCAGGCGGGAGACCCTGGGGGAGCAGTACTTC.

This clone was seen a handful of times. V and J are TRBV27 and TRBJ2-1; TRBD1 agrees at 7 bases. The CDR3 spans 14 residues. The germline CDR1 and CDR2 sequences are MNHEY and SMNVEV (reference sequence). J gave up 2 bases and V 10 bases, and 8 bases lay outside the gene matches. CDR3 loop: CATLPRGTYNEQFF. In nucleotides, the CDR3 is TGTGCCACCCTACCCAGGGGGACCTACAATGAGCAGTTCTTC.

CDR3 nucleotides: TGTGCCAGCAGTTCGCGCCCCGGGGGGAACACTGAAGCTTTCTTT. Translating it yields CASSSRPGGNTEAFF. The chain has TRBV12-3 or TRBV12-4 and TRBJ1-1; maybe TRBD1 (5 bases). Between the trimmed V and J ends, which lost 4 bases and 1 base, there was a span of 13 bases. The CDR3 is 15 residues long.

This clone is a singleton in its sample. A read error is likely, as this CDR3 ends without the conserved phenylalanine or tryptophan. The chain couples TRBV7-8 to TRBJ2-2, with D possibly TRBD1 on 5 matching bases. CDR1 SGHVS and CDR2 FQNEAQ come from the germline V gene. The CDR3 consists of 14 residues. Trimming removed 10 bases at V and 3 bases at J, with 15 bases between. CDR3 nucleotide sequence: TGTGCCACCCAAGGGGTTGGCGACACCGGGGAGCTGTTTTAT. It specifies CATQGVGDTGELFY.

The CDR3 sequence is CASSEDEGGSYEQYF. CDR3 DNA sequence: TGTGCCAGCAGTGAAGATGAGGGAGGGTCCTACGAGCAGTACTTC. V gene TRBV6-1 combines with J gene TRBJ2-7; TRBD2 matches at 7 bases. In germline, CDR1 is MNHNS, CDR2 SASEGT. Trimming cost V 1 base and J 1 base; bases outside gene matches: 4. The CDR3 length is 15 residues.

This clone was seen only a few times. The chain combines TRBV6-1 with TRBJ2-1; a possible D gene is TRBD1 (7 bases). There are 15 residues in the CDR3. V gave up 6 bases and J gave up 4 bases, with 16 bases separating them. Germline values: CDR1 MNHNS, CDR2 SASEGT. DNA for the CDR3: TGTGCCAGCAGCCATCGGGGGACAGTTTACAATGAGCAGTTCTTC. Translated, it gives CASSHRGTVYNEQFF.